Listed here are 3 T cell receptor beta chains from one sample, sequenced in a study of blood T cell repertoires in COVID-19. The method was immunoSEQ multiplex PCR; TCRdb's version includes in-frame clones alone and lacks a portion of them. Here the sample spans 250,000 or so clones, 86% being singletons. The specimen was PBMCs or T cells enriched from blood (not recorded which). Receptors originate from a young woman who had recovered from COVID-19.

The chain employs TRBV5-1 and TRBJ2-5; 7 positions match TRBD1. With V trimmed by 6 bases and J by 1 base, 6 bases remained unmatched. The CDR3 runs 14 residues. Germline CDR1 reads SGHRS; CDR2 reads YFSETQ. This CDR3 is CASNGQGVQETQYF. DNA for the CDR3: TGCGCCAGCAATGGGCAGGGGGTCCAAGAGACCCAGTACTTC.

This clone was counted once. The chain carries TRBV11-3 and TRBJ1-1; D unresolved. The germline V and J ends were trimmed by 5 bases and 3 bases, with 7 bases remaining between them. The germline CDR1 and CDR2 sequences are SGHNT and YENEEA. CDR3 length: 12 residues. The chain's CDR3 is CASSSLYTEAFF. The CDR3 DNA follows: TGTGCCAGCAGCAGCCTTTACACTGAAGCTTTCTTT.

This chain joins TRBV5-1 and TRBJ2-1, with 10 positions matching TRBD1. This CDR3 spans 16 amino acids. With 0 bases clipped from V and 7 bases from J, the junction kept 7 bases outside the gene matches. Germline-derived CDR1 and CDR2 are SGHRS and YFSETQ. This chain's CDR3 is CASSLAAGTGDNEQFF. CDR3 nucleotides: TGCGCCAGCAGCTTGGCCGCCGGGACAGGGGATAATGAGCAGTTCTTC.